The entry below gives a single T cell receptor (beta chain) sequence along with its context. Its antigen specificity is not known. Per-base quality was not reported, and no clone a single base away is much larger than it. The donors were healthy, HIV-negative adults who had no recently reported acute infections or vaccinations. All donors were Caucasian adults living in Nashville, Tennessee, USA. CD4+ T cells were enriched by magnetic negative selection, after which naive cells were positively selected on CD45RA and the negative fraction was taken as the memory subset. Blood was collected by leukapheresis, and PBMCs were isolated by Ficoll-Histopaque density gradient centrifugation and then cryopreserved in liquid nitrogen vapor phase. Purity and quantity of every magnetically sorted T cell population were checked by analytical flow cytometry. Genomic DNA was isolated from every sorted fraction and measured by UV absorbance on a Nanodrop 2000c.

The CDR3 covers 14 residues, taking in both the cysteine and the phenylalanine. Of the read, only the CDR3 DNA is kept; its 42 bases are in frame from base 1. V sheds 3 bases and J sheds 0 bases, leaving 10 bases between their ends. Per the germline V gene, SGDLS is the CDR1 and YYNGEE is the CDR2. The record originates from a study of shared clonotypes between healthy human individuals (dated by TCRdb to 2019 to 2021). Background for the entire study: The cohort comprised a couple of women and a few men aged 18 to 49 years. For each donor, CD4 naive and CD4 memory were each given three plates, CD8 naive was given two plates, and CD8 memory was given one plate. To estimate repertoire size and how much clonotype sharing occurs between individuals, the study deeply sequenced the blood TCR repertoires of five healthy adults. Libraries were prepared and TCR repertoires were sequenced by different laboratories using diverse techniques, in order to increase sequencing depth and limit assay-specific biases. Between about 0.85 and 10 billion PBMCs per donor were obtained by leukapheresis. The investigation overall reported the following: The genetic and exposure-history diversity represented was limited by the small number of donors. Estimated clonotype richness was generally larger for naive than for memory subsets. Sampling was restricted to blood, and TCR repertoires in tissue are likely to differ from TCR repertoires in blood. Higher generation probabilities were observed for clonotypes shared by all four sorted-subset donors than for non-shared clonotypes. Based on pairwise subsampling, the degree of clonotype sharing among donors was expected to be affected by sequencing depth. Incomplete sequencing was indicated by rarefaction of sorted-subset datasets, despite the large sequencing depth. Across four donors, approximately 4.6% of naive CD4, roughly 3.8% of naive CD8, 2.3% of memory CD4, and over 0.35% of memory CD8 clonotypes were shared.

Using the deep immunoSEQ assay, TCR CDR3 regions were amplified from genomic DNA by multiplex PCR. For each cell subset, the extracted genomic DNA was distributed evenly across all wells of several immunoSEQ 96-well plates, and each plate served as one replicate. For sorted subsets, about 200 ng genomic DNA, equal to tens of thousands of T cell genomes, was loaded into each replicate PCR. Purified libraries were quantified with a Qubit 3.0 fluorometer, sized on a Bioanalyzer 2100, and re-quantified with the KAPA Library Quantification kit. Each immunoSEQ 96-well plate was sequenced on its own single-read 150-cycle Illumina NextSeq 550 flow cell. As for the authors' bioinformatics: Because only junctional sequences without quality scores were contained in the immunoSEQ output, filtering matching that applied to full-length reads could not be performed. To assign V/J genes and CDR3, sequences were annotated using PyIR, a Python wrapper for IgBLAST v1.9, with IMGT germline references. Reads with weak V/J assignments (E-value above 1e-6), missing CDR3, stop codons, out-of-frame junctions, or ambiguous translated residues were removed. V3J clonotypes were defined as sequences sharing an identical inferred V gene, J gene, and CDR3 amino acid sequence. To compute the percentage overlap between repertoires, the number of shared unique clonotypes was divided by the size of the smaller repertoire. Richness of each repertoire was evaluated using RTK rarefaction, the Chao1 estimator, and Recon v2.1 estimates of unobserved clonotypes. Generation probabilities for all TCRbeta clonotypes obtained by the gDNA method from a few donors were computed using OLGA. The table was pulled from immuneACCESS by TCRdb, which kept in-frame rearrangements only. Such tables lose some clones; where checked, under half of the loss comes from unresolved V genes, and the rest has no known cause. The V and J calls and clone size were taken over from that table, and D and trimming were inferred from the DNA. The table for this sample lists hundreds of thousands of clones; approximately 79% of them were counted only once. The ten top clones hold approximately 2% of the sample.

This sequence uses TRBV9 and TRBJ2-7; the D region possibly corresponds to TRBD1 (6 bases align). Material: memory CD4+ T cells sorted from blood. The sample's cell subset or site label, in plain terms: CD45RA-negative fraction. This clonotype originated in a woman aged 25 to 39 in good health. The DNA reads as follows: TGTGCCAGCAGCGAGGGACAAGCCTCCTACGAGCAGTACTTC. Its protein is CASSEGQASYEQYF.